The 20 T cell receptor beta chains listed next were all sequenced from one sample in a study of radiation and T cells in renal cell carcinoma. Generated by immunoSEQ multiplex PCR, the TCRdb table keeps only in-frame clones and is missing some. The data show about 120,000 clones, approximately 85% seen once. Indicated time point: blood 2 weeks post-SBRT. Treatment meaning: 15 Gy SBRT to primary tumor, nephrectomy 4 weeks later. The sample here was blood, taken from a patient whose treatment included radiotherapy and nephrectomy. These receptors were obtained from a man between 45 and 60 years old with renal cell carcinoma.

About this clone itself: One end of the junction is discordant with germline, which a read error may explain. V gene TRBV7-7 combines with J gene TRBJ2-1; 11 bases agree with TRBD2. Germline assignment: CDR1 SSHAT and CDR2 FNYEAQ (reference sequence). The CDR3 extends over 15 amino acids. In DNA form, the CDR3 reads TGTGCTAGCAGCTCCGGACTAGCGGGCTACAATGAGCAGTTCTTC. This sequence encodes CASSSGLAGYNEQFF. The complete variable domain, with remaining parts taken from reference TRBV7-7 and TRBJ2-1, reads GAGVSQSPRYKVTKRGQDVTLRCDPISSHATLYWYQQALGQGPEFLTYFNYEAQPDKSGLPSDRFSAERPEGSISTLTIQRTEQRDSAMYRCASSSGLAGYNEQFFGPGTRLTVL.

The chain has TRBV14 and TRBJ1-5, with TRBD1 matching over 10 bases. Unmatched junction bases numbered 6, after V lost 4 bases and J lost 9 bases. Germline-derived CDR1 and CDR2 are SGHDN and FVKESK. The CDR3 sequence is 14 residues long. The CDR3: CASSPGTGVSPQHF. CDR3 coding DNA: TGTGCCAGCAGCCCAGGGACAGGGGTATCGCCCCAGCATTTT.

For the CDR3, the DNA is TGTGCCAGCAGCTTAAATAGGGCGGGTAAACCCAATGAGCAGTTCTTC. Translated, it gives CASSLNRAGKPNEQFF. The J gene is TRBJ2-1, the V gene TRBV7-3; tentative D call: TRBD2 (5 bases). Looked up from germline, CDR1 is SGHTA and CDR2 is FQGTGA. Trimming cost V 1 base and J 6 bases, with 16 bases left between them. The CDR3 has 16 amino acids.

This clone has a single count. V gene TRBV7-2 combines with J gene TRBJ1-1, with 7 positions matching TRBD1. The CDR3 covers 18 residues. The ends lost 0 bases at V and 5 bases at J; junction bases unmatched: 15. Germline CDR1 SGHTA, CDR2 FQGNSA. CDR3 coding DNA: TGTGCCAGCAGCTTAGCAGCGTTTGTCAGGGGACAGAAGACTGAAGCTTTCTTT. This translates into CASSLAAFVRGQKTEAFF.

This clone was counted once. The V call is TRBV7-2, the J call TRBJ1-6, with D possibly TRBD1 on 5 matching bases. Germline CDR1 and CDR2: SGHTA and FQGNSA. Trimming removed 5 bases at V and 9 bases at J, with 14 bases between. The CDR3 extends over 14 amino acids. In nucleotides, the CDR3 is TGTGCCAGCAGCCCATCGGGAGGGGCTTCACCCCTCCACTTT. Its translation is CASSPSGGASPLHF.

The chain uses TRBV9 and TRBJ2-7; D unclear. Germline V gene lookup returns CDR1 SGDLS and CDR2 YYNGEE. Trimming cost V 0 bases and J 0 bases, with 13 bases left between them. The CDR3 runs to 16 residues. CDR3 nucleotides: TGTGCCAGCAGCGTAGACGATGGCTCGCTCTCCTACGAGCAGTACTTC. Its protein is CASSVDDGSLSYEQYF.

The chain is built from TRBV6-5 and TRBJ1-1, with TRBD1 as a possible D gene (5 bases). The CDR3 contains 13 residues. Trimming left V 6 bases short and J 0 bases short, with 8 bases between. The germline V gene encodes CDR1 MNHEY and CDR2 SVGAGI. CDR3 in DNA: TGTGCCAGCAGATGGGGACTGAACACTGAAGCTTTCTTT. Amino acids: CASRWGLNTEAFF.

This clone was seen a few times. This chain joins TRBV21-1 and TRBJ1-3. TRBV21-1 is a listed pseudogene. The CDR3 length is 16 residues. Here the CDR3 reads CASGQEDGCSGNTIYF. CDR3 bases: TGTGCCAGCGGTCAAGAGGACGGCTGCTCTGGAAACACCATATATTTT.

The gene calls are TRBV5-1 and TRBJ2-3; D remains unclear. Trimming took off 4 bases at V and 2 bases at J, with 11 bases between the two ends. CDR1 is SGHRS, CDR2 YFSETQ, per germline. This CDR3 region has 14 residues. For the CDR3, the DNA is TGCGCCAGCAGCGGTGTAGGGAACACAGATACGCAGTATTTT. The encoded protein is CASSGVGNTDTQYF.

The chain carries TRBV5-1 and TRBJ2-7; D not certain. Germline-derived CDR1 and CDR2 are SGHRS and YFSETQ. CDR3 length: 14 amino acids. V lost 0 bases and J 2 bases, leaving 9 bases between the germline ends. CDR3 coding DNA: TGCGCCAGCAGCTTGGGACGGCCGCCCTACGAGCAGTACTTC. Protein sequence: CASSLGRPPYEQYF.

The chain has TRBV30 and TRBJ2-5; D is unresolved. The CDR3 extends over 14 amino acids. V dropped 5 bases and J dropped 5 bases, with 18 bases sitting between them. The germline CDR1 and CDR2 sequences are GTSNPN and SVGIG (reference sequence). As DNA, the CDR3 is TGTGCCTGGGAAGGTATGAGTCAGGAGGAGACCCAGTACTTC. It is translated as CAWEGMSQEETQYF.

The CDR3 sequence is CASGGFSSGANVLTF. CDR3 nucleotides: TGTGCCAGCGGGGGCTTCAGCTCTGGGGCCAACGTCCTGACTTTC. V is TRBV14 and J is TRBJ2-6; D may be TRBD1 (6 bases). This CDR3 has 15 amino acids. CDR1 and CDR2 (germline): SGHDN, FVKESK. Trimming cost V 8 bases and J 0 bases, with 11 bases left between them.

The gene calls are TRBV4-1 and TRBJ1-5; 7 nucleotides line up with TRBD1. CDR3 length: 14 residues. In germline, CDR1 is MGHRA, CDR2 YSYEKL. Trimming removed 5 bases from V and 2 bases from J; junction bases left unmatched: 3. Here the CDR3 reads CASSWDRGNQPQHF. Here the CDR3 DNA reads TGCGCCAGCAGCTGGGACAGAGGCAATCAGCCCCAGCATTTT.

J is TRBJ2-2 and V is TRBV11-3; D might be TRBD1 or TRBD2, each matching 5 bases. The CDR3 length is 17 residues. The germline V gene has CDR1 SGHNT and CDR2 YENEEA. Trimming removed 3 bases from V and 1 base from J, with 15 bases in between. The CDR3, as DNA: TGTGCCAGCAGCTTGTCGGGGCAGAGGGGGAACACCGGGGAGCTGTTTTTT. It encodes CASSLSGQRGNTGELFF.

This chain links TRBV6-5 with TRBJ2-1; 8 bases agree with TRBD2. V was clipped by 6 bases and J by 10 bases; unmatched bases: 8. Per germline, CDR1 MNHEY and CDR2 SVGAGI. This CDR3 region has 13 residues. In DNA form, the CDR3 reads TGTGCCAGCAGGCCCGGGGGGGGACCCGAGCAGTTCTTC. Translation gives CASRPGGGPEQFF.

CDR3 protein: CASSFREHSYEQYF. DNA of the CDR3: TGTGCCAGCAGTTTTCGCGAACACTCCTACGAGCAGTACTTC. The V gene is TRBV2, the J gene TRBJ2-7, with D uncertain. CDR1 SNHLY and CDR2 FYNNEI come from the germline V gene. V was trimmed by 5 bases and J by 0 bases, leaving 11 bases between them. The CDR3 is 14 residues long. The variable domain in full, completed from reference TRBV2 and TRBJ2-7, reads EPEVTQTPSHQVTQMGQEVILRCVPISNHLYFYWYRQILGQKVEFLVSFYNNEISEKSEIFDDQFSVERPDGSNFTLKIRSTKLEDSAMYFCASSFREHSYEQYFGPGTRLTVT.

V and J are TRBV5-1 and TRBJ2-5, with 7 bases identical to TRBD1. This CDR3 region has 16 residues. The J segment lost 4 bases and the V segment lost 2 bases, leaving 11 bases of the junction unmatched. The V gene's germline CDR1 is SGHRS and CDR2 YFSETQ. CDR3 region: CASSLARLAGGETQYF. As DNA, the CDR3 is TGCGCCAGCAGCTTAGCCCGCTTGGCAGGGGGAGAGACCCAGTACTTC.

CDR3 coding DNA: TGTGCCAGCAGCGGTAGCGGGGTGGGCTCCTACGAGCAGTACTTC. Protein product: CASSGSGVGSYEQYF. The genes are TRBV7-9 and TRBJ2-7, with 8 bases identical to TRBD2. Trimming removed 5 bases from V and 0 bases from J; junction bases left unmatched: 6. The CDR3 is made up of 15 amino acids. Germline V gene data show CDR1 as SEHNR and CDR2 as FQNEAQ (reference sequence).

The gene calls are TRBV6-5 and TRBJ1-1, with D possibly TRBD1 on 6 matching bases. V was pared by 6 bases and J by 3 bases, with 11 bases between. CDR3 length: 13 amino acids. Germline assignment: CDR1 MNHEY and CDR2 SVGAGI. The CDR3 sequence is CASRRQDYTEAFF. In nucleotides, the CDR3 is TGTGCCAGCAGACGACAGGACTACACTGAAGCTTTCTTT.

Here the CDR3 DNA reads TGTGCCACCAGCAGAGATCGGGGACCGCCCTACGAGCAGTACTTC. This translates into CATSRDRGPPYEQYF. The chain is built from TRBV15 and TRBJ2-7, with D perhaps being TRBD1 or TRBD2 (5 bases each). The CDR3 has 15 amino acids. The germline V gene encodes CDR1 LNHNV and CDR2 YYDKDF (reference sequence). Trimming shortened V by 0 bases and J by 2 bases, and 11 bases separated the two germline ends. The complete variable domain, with remaining parts taken from reference TRBV15 and TRBJ2-7, reads DAMVIQNPRYQVTQFGKPVTLSCSQTLNHNVMYWYQQKSSQAPKLLFHYYDKDFNNEADTPDNFQSRRPNTSFCFLDIRSPGLGDTAMYLCATSRDRGPPYEQYFGPGTRLTVT.